The 18 T cell receptor beta chains below were found in one sample sequenced in a study of identical twins. TCRdb used MiXCR to reprocess the 5' RACE reads, holding one entry per CDR3 protein. The sample lists some 210,000 distinct CDR3 sequences, approximately 16% seen once, with 35% to 45% in the top ten. This sample was shared with a second study, whose subject was T cells expressing NK-cell markers.

Sequencing was done on a sample of CD8+ T cells sorted from blood. The receptors were sampled from a woman aged 18-29 years in good health.

CDR3 residues: CASREASSPNNEQFF. DNA of the CDR3: TGTGCCAGCAGGGAGGCGTCTAGTCCCAACAATGAGCAGTTCTTC. This chain links TRBV2 with TRBJ2-1; weak D call: TRBD2 (5 bases). The CDR3 runs 15 residues. Trimming shortened V by 6 bases and J by 5 bases, and 17 bases separated the two germline ends. Germline V gene data show CDR1 as SNHLY and CDR2 as FYNNEI.

The CDR3 region has the DNA TGTGCCAGCAGCCAAGACGTCTACTCGTACCACACCGGGGAGCTGTTTTTT. Translation: CASSQDVYSYHTGELFF. This chain joins TRBV3-1 and TRBJ2-2; the D is unclear. The CDR3 has 17 residues. Deletions cut 0 bases from V and 3 bases from J, with 14 bases between. From germline, CDR1 is LGHDT and CDR2 YNNKEL (reference sequence).

This clonotype was seen repeatedly, ten times or more. This chain joins TRBV6-5 and TRBJ1-2, with D unresolved. Per germline, CDR1 MNHEY and CDR2 SVGAGI. The CDR3 has 11 residues. The ends were cut back, 5 bases at V and 7 bases at J, with 8 bases in the middle. CDR3 sequence (DNA): TGTGCCAGCAGTGATTTTAGTGGCTACACCTTC. It yields the protein CASSDFSGYTF.

The chain employs TRBV6-5 and TRBJ2-4; 8 bases are shared with TRBD1. This CDR3 region has 13 residues. Germline values: CDR1 MNHEY, CDR2 SVGAGI. The J segment lost 6 bases and the V segment lost 4 bases, leaving 2 bases of the junction unmatched. The CDR3 nucleotides read TGTGCCAGCAGTTTCGGACAGGGAAACATTCAGTACTTC. As protein: CASSFGQGNIQYF.

This clonotype has a handful of counts. This chain connects TRBV11-2 to TRBJ1-3; D is uncertain. The CDR3 is 17 residues long. The V gene lost 2 bases and the J gene lost 0 bases, with 14 bases spanning the gap. Looked up from germline, CDR1 is SGHAT and CDR2 is FQNNGV. CDR3 sequence (DNA): TGTGCCAGCAGCTTATCCCCCGCCCACAGCTCTGGAAACACCATATATTTT. Protein: CASSLSPAHSSGNTIYF.

The J gene is TRBJ2-7, the V gene TRBV7-8, with 10 bases fitting TRBD2. Germline V gene lookup returns CDR1 SGHVS and CDR2 FQNEAQ. After removal of 3 bases from V and 3 bases from J, the junction contained 8 bases not matched to a gene. This CDR3 contains 16 residues. The CDR3 bases are TGTGCCAGCAGCTTCCGCCCTAGCGGGAGTGTCTACGAGCAGTACTTC. This encodes CASSFRPSGSVYEQYF.

This chain connects TRBV12-3 or TRBV12-4 to TRBJ2-1; D remains ambiguous. V lost 4 bases and J 8 bases, leaving 9 bases between the germline ends. This CDR3 comprises 12 residues. For the CDR3, the DNA is TGTGCCAGCAGTTCCCGCGGAGATGAGCAGTTCTTC. It yields the protein CASSSRGDEQFF.

V is TRBV7-6 and J is TRBJ2-5; D might be TRBD1 (5 bases). V lost 0 bases and J lost 11, with 7 bases in between. CDR1 SGHVS and CDR2 FNYEAQ come from the germline V gene. This CDR3 has 11 amino acids. The CDR3 DNA is TGTGCCAGCAGCTTAGCACAGGATCAGTACTTC. This encodes CASSLAQDQYF.

This clonotype was detected a few times. The J gene is TRBJ2-7, the V gene TRBV20-1; 11 nucleotides agree with TRBD2. CDR1 is DFQATT, CDR2 SNEGSKA, per germline (reference sequence). Trimming cost V 3 bases and J 5 bases; bases outside gene matches: 9. This CDR3 has 15 amino acids. This CDR3 is CSASETSGSVDEQYF. DNA of the CDR3: TGCAGTGCTAGCGAAACTAGCGGGAGTGTCGACGAGCAGTACTTC.

In its sample, this clonotype was seen many times. The chain employs TRBV3-1 and TRBJ2-7; D gene unclear. V was cut by 2 bases and J by 0 bases, with 14 bases left in between. Germline loops: CDR1 LGHDT, CDR2 YNNKEL (reference sequence). This CDR3 contains 16 residues. CDR3 amino acids: CASSQPRGLHSYEQYF. CDR3 sequence (DNA): TGTGCCAGCAGCCAACCCCGTGGCCTACACTCCTACGAGCAGTACTTC.

The rearrangement uses TRBV7-8 and TRBJ2-5, with 12 bases that match TRBD2. With V trimmed by 4 bases and J by 4 bases, 1 base remained unmatched. Germline V gene lookup returns CDR1 SGHVS and CDR2 FQNEAQ. This CDR3 spans 14 amino acids. The DNA of the CDR3 is TGTGCCAGCAGCTCGGGACTAGCGGGAGAGACCCAGTACTTC. This encodes CASSSGLAGETQYF.

The chain employs TRBV12-3 or TRBV12-4 and TRBJ2-1; D unclear. The V end was cut by 3 bases, the J end by 11 bases, with 8 bases between. The CDR3 is 11 amino acids. In nucleotides, the CDR3 is TGTGCCAGCAGTTTGACGTTAAAGCAGTTCTTC. Translation: CASSLTLKQFF.

This clonotype occurred once. CDR3 amino acids: CASSVTLFGTPPYEQYF. The CDR3 bases are TGTGCCAGTAGTGTCACCCTCTTCGGGACTCCTCCTTACGAGCAGTACTTC. V is TRBV19 and J is TRBJ2-7, with D maybe TRBD2 (6 bases). The V gene's germline CDR1 is LNHDA and CDR2 SQIVND (reference sequence). The CDR3 consists of 17 residues. Trimming removed 5 bases from V and 4 bases from J, with 24 bases in between.

The V call is TRBV13, the J call TRBJ2-7; possible D gene TRBD2, 6 bases. Deletions cut 4 bases from V and 1 base from J, with 8 bases between. The CDR3 runs 13 residues. Germline CDR1 and CDR2: PRHDT and FYEKMQ (reference sequence). CDR3 sequence: CASSSGRSYEQYF. The CDR3 nucleotides are TGTGCCAGCAGCTCCGGGAGATCCTACGAGCAGTACTTC.

The chain combines TRBV7-8 with TRBJ2-5; weak D call: TRBD1 (6 bases). The CDR3 has 16 amino acids. V was shortened by 7 bases and J by 0 bases, with 18 bases between the two germline ends. Germline CDR1 is SGHVS and CDR2 is FQNEAQ. CDR3 residues: CASTDRSGGHQETQYF. CDR3 nucleotides: TGTGCCAGCACGGATCGTAGTGGGGGCCACCAAGAGACCCAGTACTTC.

The chain uses TRBV6-1 and TRBJ2-1, with a weak D call TRBD1 (6 bases). This CDR3 comprises 14 residues. V shed 10 bases and J shed 6 bases, with 19 bases lying between them. Per the germline V gene, CDR1 is MNHNS and CDR2 is SASEGT. In DNA form, the CDR3 reads TGTGCCATCGAACAGGGATCTAGGCCCAATGAGCAGTTCTTC. It encodes CAIEQGSRPNEQFF.

This clonotype appeared a few times. The chain couples TRBV3-1 to TRBJ2-1; 7 bases map to TRBD2. CDR1 and CDR2 (germline): LGHDT, YNNKEL (reference sequence). With V trimmed by 1 base and J by 4 bases, 10 bases remained unmatched. The CDR3 extends over 17 amino acids. The CDR3 nucleotides are TGTGCCAGCAGCCAAGGGACGAGAAGCGGGGTTTACAATGAGCAGTTCTTC. It codes for CASSQGTRSGVYNEQFF.

The gene calls are TRBV3-1 and TRBJ2-1; D remains unclear. CDR3 length: 13 residues. Germline values: CDR1 LGHDT, CDR2 YNNKEL (reference sequence). V was clipped by 2 bases and J by 9 bases, with 11 bases between them. The CDR3 sequence is CASSQKVDREQFF. The CDR3 DNA reads TGTGCCAGCAGCCAAAAAGTAGACCGTGAGCAGTTCTTC.